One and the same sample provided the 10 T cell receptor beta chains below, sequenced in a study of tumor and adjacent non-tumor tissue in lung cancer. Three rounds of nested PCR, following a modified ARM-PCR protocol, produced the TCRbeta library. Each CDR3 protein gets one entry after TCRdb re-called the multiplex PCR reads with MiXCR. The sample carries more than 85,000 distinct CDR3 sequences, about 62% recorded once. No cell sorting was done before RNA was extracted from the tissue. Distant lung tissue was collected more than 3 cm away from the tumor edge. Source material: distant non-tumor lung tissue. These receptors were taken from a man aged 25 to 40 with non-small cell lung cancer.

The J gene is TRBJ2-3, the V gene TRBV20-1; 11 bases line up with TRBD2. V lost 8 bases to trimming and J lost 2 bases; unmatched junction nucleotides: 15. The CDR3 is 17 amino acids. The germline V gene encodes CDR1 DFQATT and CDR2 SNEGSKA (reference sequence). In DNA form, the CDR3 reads TGCAGTACTCACTCTCCCGGGACTAGCGGCAACACAGATACGCAGTATTTT. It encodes CSTHSPGTSGNTDTQYF.

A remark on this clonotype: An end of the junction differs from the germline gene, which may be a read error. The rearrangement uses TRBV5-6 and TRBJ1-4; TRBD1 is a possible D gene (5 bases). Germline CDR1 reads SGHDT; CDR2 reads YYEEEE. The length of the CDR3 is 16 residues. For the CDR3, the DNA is TGTGCCATCAGCTTGGACCTCGGGGCCGACTCTGAAAGACTGTTTTTT. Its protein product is CAISLDLGADSERLFF.

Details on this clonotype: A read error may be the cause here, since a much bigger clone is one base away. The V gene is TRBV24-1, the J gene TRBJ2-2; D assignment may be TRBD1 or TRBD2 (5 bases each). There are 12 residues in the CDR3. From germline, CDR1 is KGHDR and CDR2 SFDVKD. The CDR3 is CATSLDTGEPFF. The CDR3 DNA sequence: TGTGCCACCAGTTTGGACACCGGGGAGCCGTTTTTT.

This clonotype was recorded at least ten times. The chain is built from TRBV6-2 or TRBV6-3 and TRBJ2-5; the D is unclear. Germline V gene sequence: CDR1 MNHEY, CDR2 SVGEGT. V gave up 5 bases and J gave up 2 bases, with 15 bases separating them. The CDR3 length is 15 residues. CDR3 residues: CASSVLRARQETQYF. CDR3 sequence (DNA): TGTGCCAGCAGTGTCCTCCGGGCCCGTCAAGAGACCCAGTACTTC.

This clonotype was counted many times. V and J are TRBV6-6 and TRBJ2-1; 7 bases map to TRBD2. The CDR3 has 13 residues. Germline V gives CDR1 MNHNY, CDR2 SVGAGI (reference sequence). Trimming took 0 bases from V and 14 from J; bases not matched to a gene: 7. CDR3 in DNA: TGTGCCAGCAGTTACTCGAGCGGGACGCACGAGTTCTTC. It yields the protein CASSYSSGTHEFF.

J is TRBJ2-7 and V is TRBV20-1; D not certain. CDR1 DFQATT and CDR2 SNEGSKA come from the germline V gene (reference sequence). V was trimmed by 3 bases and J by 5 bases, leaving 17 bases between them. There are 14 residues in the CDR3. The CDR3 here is CSASSWVPRDEQYF. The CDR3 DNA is TGCAGTGCTAGTTCTTGGGTCCCTCGGGACGAGCAGTACTTC.

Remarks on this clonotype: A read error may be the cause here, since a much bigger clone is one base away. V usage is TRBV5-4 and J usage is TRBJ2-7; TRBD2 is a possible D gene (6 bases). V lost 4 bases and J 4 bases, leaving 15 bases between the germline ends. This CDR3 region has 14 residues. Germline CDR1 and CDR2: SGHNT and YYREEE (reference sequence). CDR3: CASSGPGARYEQYF. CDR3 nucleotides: TGTGCCAGCAGCGGCCCGGGAGCCAGGTACGAGCAGTACTTC.

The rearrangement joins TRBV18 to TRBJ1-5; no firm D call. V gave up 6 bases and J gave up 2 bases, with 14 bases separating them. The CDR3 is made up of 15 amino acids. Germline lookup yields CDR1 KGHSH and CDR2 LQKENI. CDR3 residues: CASSQTTIGNQPQHF. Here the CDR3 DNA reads TGTGCCAGCTCCCAGACTACAATCGGCAATCAGCCCCAGCATTTT.

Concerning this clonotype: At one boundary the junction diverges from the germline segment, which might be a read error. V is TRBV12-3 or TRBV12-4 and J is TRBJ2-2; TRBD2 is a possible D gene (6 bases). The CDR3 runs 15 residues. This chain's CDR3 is CGSSPDYVNTGEMFF. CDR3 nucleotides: TGTGGCAGCAGCCCGGACTACGTGAACACCGGGGAGATGTTTTTT.

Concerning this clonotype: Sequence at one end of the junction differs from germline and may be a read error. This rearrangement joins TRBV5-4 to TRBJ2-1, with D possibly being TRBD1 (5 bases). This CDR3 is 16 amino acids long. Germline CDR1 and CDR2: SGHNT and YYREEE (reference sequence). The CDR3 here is CVSSLGFETAGNEQFF. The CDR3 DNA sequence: TGTGTCAGCAGCTTGGGATTCGAGACAGCAGGCAATGAGCAGTTCTTC.